This T cell receptor (beta chain) was recorded in a study of blood T cell repertoires in COVID-19. J lost 6 bases, V lost 6 bases, and 8 bases had no gene match. CDR1 and CDR2 (germline): MDHEN, SYDVKM. CDR3 size: 14 residues. Sequencing used immunoSEQ multiplex PCR; TCRdb keeps in-frame clones, though not all of them. The sample lists fewer than 200,000 clones, 65% to 90% occurring once. Sample: peripheral blood. The chain uses TRBV28 and TRBJ2-7, with TRBD1 matching over 10 bases. This clonotype was sampled from a woman aged 40 to 50 with COVID-19, enrolled during active disease. The CDR3 DNA reads TGTGCCAGCAGCGTAGGGACAGGGGTCCGCGAGCAGTACTTC. It yields the protein CASSVGTGVREQYF.